What follows describes a single TCR beta chain. The sample belongs to a study of blood T cell repertoires in COVID-19. Produced via immunoSEQ multiplex PCR; TCRdb's table is partial and in-frame only. This repertoire shows fewer than 200,000 clones, about 86% found once; its top ten account for approximately 19%. Trimming took 7 bases from V and 2 from J, leaving 14 bases between them. Germline V lookup: CDR1 LNHDA, CDR2 SQIVND (reference sequence). This CDR3 spans 14 amino acids. V is TRBV19 and J is TRBJ1-2; D is possibly TRBD1 (6 bases). The source is a woman aged 70-85 years who had recovered from COVID-19. The sequenced sample consisted of peripheral blood. CDR3 nucleotides: TGTGCCAGTAACAGACAGGCTAGAAACTATGGCTACACCTTC. This encodes CASNRQARNYGYTF.